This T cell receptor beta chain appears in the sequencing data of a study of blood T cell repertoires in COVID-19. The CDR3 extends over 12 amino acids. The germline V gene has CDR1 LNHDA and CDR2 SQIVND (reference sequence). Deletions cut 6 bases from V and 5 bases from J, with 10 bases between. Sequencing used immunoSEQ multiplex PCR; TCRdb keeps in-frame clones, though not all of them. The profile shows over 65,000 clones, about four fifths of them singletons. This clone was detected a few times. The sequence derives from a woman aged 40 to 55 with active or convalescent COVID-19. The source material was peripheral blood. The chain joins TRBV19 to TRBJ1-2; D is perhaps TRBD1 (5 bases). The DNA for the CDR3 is TGTGCCAGTAGCACGGCAGGGTATGGCTACACCTTC. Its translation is CASSTAGYGYTF.